This TCR beta chain appears in the sequencing data of a study of blood T cell repertoires in COVID-19. Study overall: The cDNA or gDNA used as material had been derived from T cells, B-cell-depleted T cells, or PBMCs.

Clinical history as reported by participants underpinned cohort assignment. Before being deemed recovered, Cohort 3 donors had two negative PCRs, clearance, or symptom resolution. Only in-frame clones appear in the TCRdb table, and some are missing; sequencing was by immunoSEQ multiplex PCR. The data hold around 260,000 clones, with 75% to 90% observed a single time. V was clipped by 3 bases and J by 3 bases; unmatched bases: 13. The germline V gene has CDR1 SGHDN and CDR2 FVKESK. The CDR3 contains 19 residues. The sequencing input was PBMCs or T cells enriched from blood (not recorded which). The chain recombines TRBV14 with TRBJ2-7; 14 bases agree with TRBD2. The sequence was obtained from a young woman who had recovered from COVID-19. The CDR3 loop is CASSHPGTSGSAFSYEQYF. The CDR3 DNA reads TGTGCCAGCAGCCATCCCGGGACTAGCGGGAGCGCCTTTAGCTACGAGCAGTACTTC.